These 21 T cell receptor beta chains were all obtained from the same sample, sequenced in a study of response to subunit inactivated influenza vaccine listed by TCRdb under 2018. Preparation of the library involved RT-PCR. Sequenced on an Illumina HiSeq 2500. TCRdb reworked the public reads: Q25 trimming with fastp, MiXCR clone assembly, productive beta chains retained. Merged by CDR3 protein, the rows form single entries marked with the most common genes and DNA. The sample table shows 800,000 or so distinct CDR3 sequences, and 20% to 25% are seen once. The top ten constitute about a tenth of the sample. The sequenced sample was PBMCs from blood, obtained 5 to 6 days after vaccination. The receptors here all came from a man aged 50 to 60 who received an inactivated influenza vaccine. Donor details come from another sample of the same person, matched by shared clones.

The DNA for the CDR3 is TGCAGTGCTAGGTCCTCCGTGGGAGAGACAGATACGCAGTATTTT. Amino acid sequence: CSARSSVGETDTQYF. The chain couples TRBV20-1 to TRBJ2-3, with D tentatively TRBD2 (5 bases). CDR1 and CDR2 from the germline V gene are DFQATT and SNEGSKA (reference sequence). V shed 3 bases and J shed 3 bases, with 16 bases lying between them. The CDR3 sequence is 15 residues long.

This clonotype was found a few times. This sequence joins TRBV6-1 and TRBJ2-1; 11 positions match TRBD1. Unmatched junction bases numbered 3, after V lost 2 bases and J lost 6 bases. The germline gives CDR1 MNHNS, CDR2 SASEGT. This CDR3 spans 15 amino acids. The CDR3 bases are TGTGCCAGCAGTGAAATCGGGACAGGGGGCAATGAGCAGTTCTTC. It yields the protein CASSEIGTGGNEQFF.

This clonotype showed up just a few times. The CDR3 DNA reads TGTGCCAGCAGTCGAACAGGGGCTCCCAATCAGCCCCAGCATTTT. This sequence encodes CASSRTGAPNQPQHF. The chain employs TRBV7-2 and TRBJ1-5, with 7 bases that match TRBD1. J was trimmed by 3 bases and V by 6 bases; bases with no gene match: 8. This CDR3 is 15 amino acids long. Germline-derived CDR1 and CDR2 are SGHTA and FQGNSA.

This clonotype was counted a few times. J is TRBJ1-1 and V is TRBV6-5, with D perhaps TRBD1 (6 bases). Germline CDR1 MNHEY, CDR2 SVGAGI. The CDR3 has 12 residues. V shed 4 bases and J shed 10 bases, with 13 bases lying between them. The CDR3 DNA reads as TGTGCCAGCAGTTCGATAGGGGGGCCAGCTTTCTTT. Translation gives CASSSIGGPAFF.

The chain is built from TRBV29-1 and TRBJ2-2; D uncertain. The ends were cut back, 6 bases at V and 1 base at J, with 9 bases in the middle. The CDR3 loop spans 13 amino acids. Germline assignment: CDR1 SQVTM and CDR2 ANQGSEA. In DNA, the CDR3 is TGCAGCGTCCACTGGATGAACACCGGGGAGCTGTTTTTT. Protein: CSVHWMNTGELFF.

J is TRBJ1-3 and V is TRBV7-6; 8 bases map to TRBD1. In germline, CDR1 is SGHVS, CDR2 FNYEAQ. The CDR3 has 16 residues. Trimming at V came to 0 bases and at J to 3 bases, leaving 4 bases not matched to a gene. The CDR3 loop is CASSLAGQGFGNTIYF. In nucleotides, the CDR3 is TGTGCCAGCAGCTTAGCCGGACAGGGTTTTGGAAACACCATATATTTT.

This chain uses TRBV20-1 with TRBJ1-5; D not resolved. Trimming took 5 bases from V and 1 from J, leaving 6 bases between them. The germline CDR1 and CDR2 sequences are DFQATT and SNEGSKA (reference sequence). The CDR3 sequence is 12 residues long. The CDR3 protein is CSALRSNQPQHF. The DNA for the CDR3 is TGCAGTGCTCTGCGGAGCAATCAGCCCCAGCATTTT.

This clonotype has a handful of counts. The V call is TRBV20-1, the J call TRBJ2-7, with a weak D call TRBD2 (6 bases). V was clipped by 0 bases and J by 3 bases, with 6 bases between them. The CDR3 is made up of 12 amino acids. The germline CDR1 and CDR2 sequences are DFQATT and SNEGSKA (reference sequence). The CDR3 protein is CSAREGGYEQYF. The CDR3 nucleotides are TGCAGTGCTAGAGAGGGGGGCTACGAGCAGTACTTC.

The rearrangement uses TRBV24-1 and TRBJ1-1; possibly TRBD1 for D (5 bases). CDR3 length: 13 residues. With 7 bases removed from V and 6 bases from J, the gap between germline ends came to 14 bases. Germline values: CDR1 KGHDR, CDR2 SFDVKD. In nucleotides, the CDR3 is TGTGCCACCAGACGGGACGGAAAGTCTGAAGCTTTCTTT. It codes for CATRRDGKSEAFF.

This clonotype has only a few counts. The CDR3 DNA reads as TGCAGTGCTAGAGGGGGAGGACCACTTGGAGAAAAACTGTTTTTT. It is translated as CSARGGGPLGEKLFF. J is TRBJ1-4 and V is TRBV20-1, with D unclear. V was clipped by 1 base and J by 8 bases, with 17 bases between them. The CDR3 spans 15 residues. Germline-derived CDR1 and CDR2 are DFQATT and SNEGSKA (reference sequence).

CDR3 loop: CASSEGLAGVDTQYF. The CDR3 DNA is TGTGCCAGCAGCGAGGGACTAGCGGGAGTAGATACGCAGTATTTT. The V and J genes are TRBV9 and TRBJ2-3, with TRBD2 identical over 14 bases. V was clipped by 3 bases and J by 5 bases; unmatched bases: 2. The CDR3 loop spans 15 amino acids. CDR1 is SGDLS and CDR2 is YYNGEE in the germline V gene.

A few counts support this clonotype. J is TRBJ2-1 and V is TRBV7-9; the D is unclear. The V end lost 5 bases, the J end lost 5 bases, and 16 bases lay between the germline ends. The germline V gene encodes CDR1 SEHNR and CDR2 FQNEAQ (reference sequence). This CDR3 comprises 15 residues. The CDR3 loop is CASSEPKAIDNEQFF. The CDR3 coding sequence is TGTGCCAGCAGCGAACCCAAGGCCATTGACAATGAGCAGTTCTTC.

The chain employs TRBV5-1 and TRBJ1-3; D is uncertain. The CDR3 has 15 amino acids. CDR1 SGHRS and CDR2 YFSETQ come from the germline V gene. V lost 0 bases and J lost 3, with 10 bases in between. CDR3 loop: CASSLDSGNGNTIYF. The CDR3 DNA follows: TGCGCCAGCAGCTTGGACTCGGGGAATGGAAACACCATATATTTT.

This clonotype has just a few counts. This chain joins TRBV12-3 or TRBV12-4 and TRBJ1-1; D is ambiguous. Trimming left V 7 bases short and J 8 bases short, with 11 bases between. The CDR3 runs 11 residues. This CDR3 reads CASILAVEAFF. The CDR3 nucleotides are TGTGCCAGCATTCTGGCAGTGGAAGCTTTCTTT.

This chain joins TRBV11-2 and TRBJ2-7, with D tentatively TRBD1 or TRBD2 (5 bases each). Germline loops: CDR1 SGHAT, CDR2 FQNNGV. V shed 5 bases and J shed 3 bases, with 20 bases lying between them. There are 16 residues in the CDR3. CDR3 sequence (DNA): TGTGCCAGCAGCACAGTTCCCCGGGGCTGGAGCTACGAGCAGTACTTC. Its protein is CASSTVPRGWSYEQYF.

This clonotype was counted a few times. The V gene is TRBV15, the J gene TRBJ2-2; D unresolved. The ends were cut back, 3 bases at V and 1 base at J, with 9 bases in the middle. In germline, CDR1 is LNHNV, CDR2 YYDKDF (reference sequence). The CDR3 is 15 residues long. The CDR3 loop reads CATSRRRENTGELFF. The DNA of the CDR3 is TGTGCCACCAGCAGGAGAAGGGAGAACACCGGGGAGCTGTTTTTT.

This clonotype came up a few times. V gene TRBV12-3 or TRBV12-4 combines with J gene TRBJ1-2, with 7 bases fitting TRBD1. Trimming removed 7 bases from V and 3 bases from J; junction bases left unmatched: 11. The length of the CDR3 is 15 residues. The CDR3 region has the DNA TGTGCCAGCACCTCGAGGGACAGCCTAGACTATGGCTACACCTTC. It encodes CASTSRDSLDYGYTF.

The table lists this clonotype with many counts. The V gene is TRBV12-3 or TRBV12-4, the J gene TRBJ2-3, with 9 bases that match TRBD2. The CDR3 extends over 12 amino acids. J gave up 10 bases and V 4 bases, and 3 bases lay outside the gene matches. CDR3 in DNA: TGTGCCAGCAGTTCTAGCGGGGCGGCGCAGTATTTT. It translates to CASSSSGAAQYF.

This clonotype was detected many times. V and J are TRBV7-2 and TRBJ1-2; 7 bases align to TRBD1. This CDR3 region has 13 residues. V was pared by 5 bases and J by 8 bases, with 8 bases of the junction left unmatched. Germline V gives CDR1 SGHTA, CDR2 FQGNSA. This CDR3 is CASSHRTGEGYTF. DNA of the CDR3: TGTGCCAGCAGCCATCGGACAGGCGAAGGCTACACCTTC.

CDR3 residues: CASRPGGPGELFF. The CDR3 region has the DNA TGTGCCAGCAGACCGGGAGGCCCCGGGGAGCTGTTTTTT. This chain links TRBV14 with TRBJ2-2; 7 nucleotides match TRBD2. V trimming: 6 bases; J trimming: 6 bases; junction bases outside the gene matches: 4. There are 13 residues in the CDR3. Germline lookup yields CDR1 SGHDN and CDR2 FVKESK.

This clonotype was counted between two and nine times. The gene calls are TRBV20-1 and TRBJ1-2; tentative D call: TRBD1 (6 bases). The length of the CDR3 is 13 residues. Germline loops: CDR1 DFQATT, CDR2 SNEGSKA (reference sequence). Trimming removed 6 bases at V and 3 bases at J, with 14 bases between. The CDR3 DNA is TGCAGTGCACGCACACAGGGATACTATGGCTACACCTTC. It specifies CSARTQGYYGYTF.